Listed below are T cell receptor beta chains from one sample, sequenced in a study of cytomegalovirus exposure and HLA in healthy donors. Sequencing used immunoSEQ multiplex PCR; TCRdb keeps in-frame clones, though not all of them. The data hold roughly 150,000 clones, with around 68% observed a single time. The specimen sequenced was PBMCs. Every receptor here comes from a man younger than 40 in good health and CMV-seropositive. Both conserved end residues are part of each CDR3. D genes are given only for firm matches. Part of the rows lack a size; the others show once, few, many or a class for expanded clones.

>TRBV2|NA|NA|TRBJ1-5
TGTGCCAGCAGTGCCGACGGGAGCAATCAGCCCCAGCATTTT
CASSADGSNQPQHF
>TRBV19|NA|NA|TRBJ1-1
TGTGCCAGTAGCGTGACAGGAGCTAACACTGAAGCTTTCTTT
CASSVTGANTEAFF
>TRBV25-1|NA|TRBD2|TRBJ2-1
TGTGCCAGCAAAACGCCCGGGACTAGCTACAATGAGCAGTTCTTC
CASKTPGTSYNEQFF
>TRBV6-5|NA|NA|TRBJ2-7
TGTGCCAGCAGTTCCCACTCGGGCTCCTACGAGCAGTACTTC
CASSSHSGSYEQYF
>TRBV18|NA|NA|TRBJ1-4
TGTGCCAGCTCACCTTCAGGGGCAACTAATGAAAAACTGTTTTTT
CASSPSGATNEKLFF
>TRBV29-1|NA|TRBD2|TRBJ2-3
TGCAGCGTTGAAAGAGCGGGAGGGCCGAGCGATACGCAGTATTTT
CSVERAGGPSDTQYF
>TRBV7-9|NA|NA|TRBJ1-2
TGTGCCAGCAGGACGTCCTACGGGGGGCTCGGCTATGGCTACACCTTC
CASRTSYGGLGYGYTF
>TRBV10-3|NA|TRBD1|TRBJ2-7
TGTGCCATCAGTGAGCCGGACAGGGCCAACTACGAGCAGTACTTC
CAISEPDRANYEQYF
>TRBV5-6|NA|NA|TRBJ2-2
TGTGCCAGCAGCTTCGTGGCGGCGGGTAACACCGGGGAGCTGTTTTTT
CASSFVAAGNTGELFF
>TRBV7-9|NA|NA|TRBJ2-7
TGTGCCAGCAGCCCAGGTTCCGAGCAGTACTTC
CASSPGSEQYF
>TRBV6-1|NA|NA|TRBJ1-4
TGTGCCAGCAGTGAAAGTAGACAATTTAGAGGGTATGAAAAACTGTTTTTT
CASSESRQFRGYEKLFF
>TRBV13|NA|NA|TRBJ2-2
TGTGCCAGCATGACCCGACAGCTAGAGACCGGGGAGCTGTTTTTT
CASMTRQLETGELFF
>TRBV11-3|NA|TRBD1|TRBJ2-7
TGTGCCAGCAGCCCCTGGACAGGGGCCACCTACGAGCAGTACTTC
CASSPWTGATYEQYF
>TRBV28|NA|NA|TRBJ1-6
TGTGCCAGCAGGCCGATAGACAGTGGCTCCTATAATTCACCCCTCCACTTT
CASRPIDSGSYNSPLHF
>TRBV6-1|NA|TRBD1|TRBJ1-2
TGTGCCAGCATAAAGGACAGGGTCCTTAACTATGGCTACACCTTC
CASIKDRVLNYGYTF
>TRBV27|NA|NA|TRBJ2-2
TGTGCCAGCTCCTCTAGCCCGGGGGAGCTGTTTTTT
CASSSSPGELFF
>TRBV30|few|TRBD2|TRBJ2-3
TGTGCCTGGAGTGTAGGCGGGTCTAGCGGGAGGGAGGCAGATACGCAGTATTTT
CAWSVGGSSGREADTQYF
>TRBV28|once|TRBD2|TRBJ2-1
TGTGCCAGCAGTTTATTACTAGCGGGACTCAATGAGCAGTTCTTC
CASSLLLAGLNEQFF
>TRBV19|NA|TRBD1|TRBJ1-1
TGTGCCAGTAGTACCGAGGGGACAGGGAGGACTGAAGCTTTCTTT
CASSTEGTGRTEAFF
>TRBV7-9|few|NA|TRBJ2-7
TGTGCCAGCAGCAGACCCGGTCACAGCTCCTACGAGCAGTACTTC
CASSRPGHSSYEQYF
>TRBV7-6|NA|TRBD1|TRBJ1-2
TGTGCCAGCAGCCCTCAGGGACAGGAAGTAACTTATGGCTACACCTTC
CASSPQGQEVTYGYTF
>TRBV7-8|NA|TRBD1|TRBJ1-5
TGTGCCAGCAGCTTGCTCCGGACAGGGGGCAATCAGCCCCAGCATTTT
CASSLLRTGGNQPQHF
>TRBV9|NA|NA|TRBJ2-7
TGTGCCAGCAGCGTAGGAGGGGCGGGGGCGGCGCAGTACTTC
CASSVGGAGAAQYF
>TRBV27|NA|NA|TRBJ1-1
TGTGCCAGCAGTCTTGGGTGGAGCACTGAAGCTTTCTTT
CASSLGWSTEAFF
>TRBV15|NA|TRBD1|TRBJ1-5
TGTGCCACCAGCGGGGACAGGGAGTATAGCAATCAGCCCCAGCATTTT
CATSGDREYSNQPQHF
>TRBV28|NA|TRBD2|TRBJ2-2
TGTGCCAGCAGGTCCAGCGGGAGGGGGGCCGGGGAGCTGTTTTTT
CASRSSGRGAGELFF
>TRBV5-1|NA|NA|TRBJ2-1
TGCGCCAGCAGCTTGACAGAGAGCTCCTACAATGAGCAGTTCTTC
CASSLTESSYNEQFF
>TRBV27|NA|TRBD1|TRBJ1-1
TGTGCCAGCGGCTGGGAATTGGACAGGGGTTTAGAAGCTTTCTTT
CASGWELDRGLEAFF
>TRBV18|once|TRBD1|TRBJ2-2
TGTGCCAGCTCACCAAGAACAGGGGACACCGGGGAGCTGTTTTTT
CASSPRTGDTGELFF
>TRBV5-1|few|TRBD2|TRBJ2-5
TGCGCCAGCAGCCCCGGACTAGCGAGGGAGACCCAGTACTTC
CASSPGLARETQYF
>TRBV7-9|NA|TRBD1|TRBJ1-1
TGTGCCAGCAGCCGACCGGGACAGATGAACACTGAAGCTTTCTTT
CASSRPGQMNTEAFF
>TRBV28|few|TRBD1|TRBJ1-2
TGTGCCAGCAGTCCTAATTTGGGACAGAGTAACTATGGCTACACCTTC
CASSPNLGQSNYGYTF
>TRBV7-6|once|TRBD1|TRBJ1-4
TGTGCCAGCAGCCAGGGGGAGCCTGGAAAACTGTTTTTT
CASSQGEPGKLFF
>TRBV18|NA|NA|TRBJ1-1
TGTGCCAGCTCACCACCGGGCTCCATGAACACTGAAGCTTTCTTT
CASSPPGSMNTEAFF
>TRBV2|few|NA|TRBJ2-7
TGTGCCAGCAGTGAAAGCGGGCCCTCCTACGAGCAGTACTTC
CASSESGPSYEQYF
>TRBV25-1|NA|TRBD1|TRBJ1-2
TGTGCCACTGGGACAGGGAACTATGGCTACACCTTC
CATGTGNYGYTF
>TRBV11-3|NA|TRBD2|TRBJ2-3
TGTGCCAGCAGCTTAGGAGCGGGGAGCACAGATACGCAGTATTTT
CASSLGAGSTDTQYF
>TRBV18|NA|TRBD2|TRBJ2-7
TGTGCCAGCTCACATGGGGGGACTAGCGGGAGCTACGAGCAGTACTTC
CASSHGGTSGSYEQYF
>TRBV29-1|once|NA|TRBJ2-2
TGCAGCGTTGAAGGTCCTCAGGGATGGGCCGGGGAGCTGTTTTTT
CSVEGPQGWAGELFF
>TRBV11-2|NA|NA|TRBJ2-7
TGTGCCAGCAGCCCACTGTATCGCGAGCAGTACTTC
CASSPLYREQYF
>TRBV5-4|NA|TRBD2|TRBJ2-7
TGTGCCAGCAGCTTTAGCGGGAGGTCTTATGGCGAGCAGTACTTC
CASSFSGRSYGEQYF
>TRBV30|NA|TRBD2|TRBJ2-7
TGTGCCTGGAGTTGGGGACTAGCGGGAGGGGGGTACGAGCAGTACTTC
CAWSWGLAGGGYEQYF
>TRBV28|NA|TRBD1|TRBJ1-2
TGTGCCAGCAGTACCATCGGGACAGGGACCGATGGCTACACCTTC
CASSTIGTGTDGYTF
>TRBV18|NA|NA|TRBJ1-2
TGTGCCAGCTCACCAGCCGACAGGTCCTATGGCTACACCTTC
CASSPADRSYGYTF
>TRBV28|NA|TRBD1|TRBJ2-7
TGTGCCAGCAGTTCTAGGACAGGTTTAAACTACGAGCAGTACTTC
CASSSRTGLNYEQYF
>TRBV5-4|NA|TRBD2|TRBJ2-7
TGTGCCAGCAGCGAAACTAGCGGGCACTCCTACGAGCAGTACTTC
CASSETSGHSYEQYF
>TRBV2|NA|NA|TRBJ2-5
TGTGCCAGCACCCGCCGGGACAGGGCGGGGGGAGAGCAGTACTTC
CASTRRDRAGGEQYF
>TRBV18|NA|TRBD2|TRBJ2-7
TGTGCCAGCTCACCCACGGCCGCCTCGGGGGGGGGTTCCGAGCAGTACTTC
CASSPTAASGGGSEQYF
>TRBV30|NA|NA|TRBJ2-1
TGTGCCTACCTAGAAGGGGATCTGAGGAATGAGCAGTTCTTC
CAYLEGDLRNEQFF
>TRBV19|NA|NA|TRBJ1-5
TGTGCCAGCCGGGGAGGGCAGAGCCTAGATAGCAATCAGCCCCAGCATTTT
CASRGGQSLDSNQPQHF